This entry lists 22 T cell receptor beta chains sequenced from one sample in a study of PD-1 blockade in classical Hodgkin lymphoma. Some clones are missing from TCRdb's copy, which holds only in-frame ones; the method was immunoSEQ multiplex PCR. The sample records 64,000 or so clones, 91% being singletons. Time point described: cycle 4 day 1 (C4D1), after more than five weeks of nivolumab. Patients all relapsed after autologous stem cell transplantation, and there was variation in brentuximab vedotin exposure. The sample in question was peripheral blood mononuclear cells (PBMCs), obtained before the fourth cycle of nivolumab. Source of these receptors: a human donor with classical Hodgkin lymphoma.

The chain has TRBV30 and TRBJ2-2; D gene ambiguous. The germline V gene has CDR1 GTSNPN and CDR2 SVGIG (reference sequence). Trimming removed 4 bases at V and 1 base at J, with 7 bases between. There are 13 residues in the CDR3. The CDR3 DNA sequence: TGTGCCTGGATTTTGAGGAACACCGGGGAGCTGTTTTTT. Translating gives CAWILRNTGELFF.

V gene TRBV28 combines with J gene TRBJ2-3; TRBD2 agrees at 12 bases. Germline CDR1 is MDHEN and CDR2 is SYDVKM. Trimming cost V 6 bases and J 6 bases; bases outside gene matches: 4. The CDR3 is made up of 14 amino acids. The CDR3 region is CASSTGTSGDTQYF. In nucleotides, the CDR3 is TGTGCCAGCAGCACCGGGACTAGCGGGGATACGCAGTATTTT.

This chain uses TRBV5-8 with TRBJ1-2; 8 bases are shared with TRBD1. The CDR3 extends over 15 amino acids. V lost 4 bases, J lost 4 bases, and 9 bases stayed unmatched. Germline assignment: CDR1 SGHTS and CDR2 YDEGEE. The CDR3 reads CASSHQDRAFYGYTF. CDR3 in DNA: TGTGCCAGCAGCCACCAGGACAGGGCCTTCTATGGCTACACCTTC.

The rearrangement links TRBV7-8 to TRBJ1-4; 7 positions agree with TRBD1. The CDR3 contains 15 residues. The J segment lost 8 bases and the V segment lost 2 bases, leaving 8 bases of the junction unmatched. Germline values: CDR1 SGHVS, CDR2 FQNEAQ. This CDR3 reads CASSLNPGGNEKLFF. DNA for the CDR3: TGTGCCAGCAGCTTAAACCCAGGGGGAAACGAAAAACTGTTTTTT.

V and J are TRBV7-8 and TRBJ1-2; the D gene is possibly TRBD1 (5 bases). Germline-derived CDR1 and CDR2 are SGHVS and FQNEAQ. The CDR3 is made up of 15 amino acids. Trimming cost V 4 bases and J 7 bases, with 19 bases left between them. CDR3 nucleotide sequence: TGTGCCAGCAGCTATGGAGTGAGGGGTTGGAGTGGCTACACCTTC. This translates into CASSYGVRGWSGYTF.

The chain couples TRBV9 to TRBJ2-2; perhaps TRBD1 as D (5 bases). In germline, CDR1 is SGDLS, CDR2 YYNGEE. The CDR3 is 14 amino acids. The V and J ends lost 2 bases and 4 bases respectively, with 9 bases between them. This CDR3 is CASSVSGATGELFF. The DNA for the CDR3 is TGTGCCAGCAGCGTCTCTGGGGCCACCGGGGAGCTGTTTTTT.

The chain recombines TRBV5-1 with TRBJ1-5, with TRBD1 matching 8 bases. Germline V gives CDR1 SGHRS, CDR2 YFSETQ. V lost 2 bases, J lost 6 bases, and 10 bases stayed unmatched. The CDR3 is 16 residues long. CDR3 protein: CASSLAPGGAGQPQHF. The CDR3, as DNA: TGCGCCAGCAGCTTAGCCCCAGGGGGCGCGGGTCAGCCCCAGCATTTT.

There are a few counts of this clone. The J gene is TRBJ2-1, the V gene TRBV7-2; 10 positions agree with TRBD1. The J segment lost 8 bases and the V segment lost 1 base, leaving 5 bases of the junction unmatched. CDR1 is SGHTA, CDR2 FQGNSA, per germline. The CDR3 loop spans 15 amino acids. CDR3 nucleotide sequence: TGTGCCAGCAGCTTAGAGGACAGGGGGATCTATGAGCAGTTCTTC. Amino acid sequence: CASSLEDRGIYEQFF. The full variable domain, its missing parts supplied by reference TRBV7-2 and TRBJ2-1, is GAGVSQSPSNKVTEKGKDVELRCDPISGHTALYWYRQSLGQGLEFLIYFQGNSAPDKSGLPSDRFSAERTGGSVSTLTIQRTQQEDSAVYLCASSLEDRGIYEQFFGPGTRLTVL.

The chain links TRBV5-1 to TRBJ1-1; tentatively, D is TRBD1 (6 bases). The ends were cut back, 1 base at V and 5 bases at J, with 15 bases in the middle. Germline V gene lookup returns CDR1 SGHRS and CDR2 YFSETQ. The CDR3 has 15 amino acids. CDR3: CASSLRGRGKTEAFF. The DNA for the CDR3 is TGCGCCAGCAGCTTGAGGGGCAGGGGAAAGACTGAAGCTTTCTTT.

This chain uses TRBV4-1 with TRBJ2-7, with 10 nucleotides matching TRBD1. The CDR3 consists of 15 residues. The germline V gene encodes CDR1 MGHRA and CDR2 YSYEKL. V lost 4 bases to trimming and J lost 5 bases; unmatched junction nucleotides: 8. The CDR3 DNA is TGCGCCAGCAGCCTCTCGAGGGACAGGGGTAACGAGCAGTACTTC. Protein product: CASSLSRDRGNEQYF.

The CDR3 region is CASSFRGLSETQYF. The CDR3 DNA sequence: TGTGCCAGCAGTTTTAGGGGACTTTCGGAGACCCAGTACTTC. J is TRBJ2-5 and V is TRBV28, with D tentatively TRBD2 (6 bases). V dropped 3 bases and J dropped 5 bases, with 13 bases sitting between them. Germline V gives CDR1 MDHEN, CDR2 SYDVKM. There are 14 residues in the CDR3.

The rearrangement links TRBV13 to TRBJ2-7, with TRBD2 identical over 12 bases. In germline, CDR1 is PRHDT, CDR2 FYEKMQ (reference sequence). The CDR3 runs to 15 residues. The junction had 8 bases not matched to a gene; V was cut back by 4 bases and J by 7 bases. CDR3 coding DNA: TGTGCCAGCAGCTCCACTAGCGGGGGGCCACGAGAGCAGTACTTC. Residues: CASSSTSGGPREQYF.

The CDR3 protein is CAAGLYYEQYF. The CDR3 DNA reads TGTGCCGCCGGATTATATTACGAGCAGTACTTC. This chain connects TRBV6-5 to TRBJ2-7; D unresolved. Germline lookup yields CDR1 MNHEY and CDR2 SVGAGI. V was shortened by 11 bases and J by 4 bases, with 12 bases between the two germline ends. This CDR3 has 11 amino acids.

The gene calls are TRBV10-2 and TRBJ2-5; D is perhaps TRBD2 (6 bases). Trimming pared 2 bases from V and 1 base from J, leaving 20 bases between. The CDR3 sequence is 18 residues long. Germline-derived CDR1 and CDR2 are WSHSY and SAAADI. DNA for the CDR3: TGCGCCAGCAGTGAGATGAAGACGTGGGGACTCTCCCAAGAGACCCAGTACTTC. Residues: CASSEMKTWGLSQETQYF.

The J gene is TRBJ1-6, the V gene TRBV6-5; D remains ambiguous. The CDR3 sequence is 13 residues long. Trimming removed 6 bases from V and 9 bases from J, with 12 bases in between. From germline, CDR1 is MNHEY and CDR2 SVGAGI. The CDR3 sequence: CASSTGGSSPLHF. The CDR3 DNA follows: TGTGCCAGCAGCACCGGAGGGAGTTCACCCCTCCACTTT.

V usage is TRBV5-4 and J usage is TRBJ2-5, with 10 bases aligning to TRBD2. Germline CDR1 and CDR2: SGHNT and YYREEE (reference sequence). This CDR3 contains 16 residues. The V gene end was trimmed by 4 bases and the J gene end by 3 bases; junction bases not matched to a gene: 9. CDR3: CASSRTSGPGEETQYF. The CDR3 region has the DNA TGTGCCAGCAGCCGGACTAGCGGTCCGGGGGAAGAGACCCAGTACTTC.

This clone came up once. The chain combines TRBV28 with TRBJ2-3; D possibly matches TRBD1 or TRBD2 (7 bases each). Germline V gene data show CDR1 as MDHEN and CDR2 as SYDVKM. Trimming pared 6 bases from V and 2 bases from J, leaving 12 bases between. The length of the CDR3 is 14 residues. The CDR3: CASSGGTVTDTQYF. The CDR3 DNA is TGTGCCAGCAGCGGGGGGACAGTCACAGATACGCAGTATTTT.

The rearrangement links TRBV7-9 to TRBJ2-2, with 10 nucleotides matching TRBD2. This CDR3 region has 15 residues. The germline CDR1 and CDR2 sequences are SEHNR and FQNEAQ (reference sequence). J was trimmed by 3 bases and V by 5 bases; bases with no gene match: 3. In nucleotides, the CDR3 is TGTGCCAGCAGCCTACTAGCGGGGCACACCGGGGAGCTGTTTTTT. Encoded protein: CASSLLAGHTGELFF.

The V call is TRBV7-6, the J call TRBJ2-3, with 12 bases identical to TRBD2. V lost 1 base to trimming and J lost 10 bases; unmatched junction nucleotides: 9. Per the germline V gene, CDR1 is SGHVS and CDR2 is FNYEAQ. The CDR3 consists of 16 residues. The CDR3 is CASSLEASGGADAQYF. CDR3 nucleotide sequence: TGTGCCAGCAGCTTAGAGGCTAGCGGGGGGGCCGACGCGCAGTATTTT.

V and J are TRBV7-2 and TRBJ1-4; D remains unclear. In germline, CDR1 is SGHTA, CDR2 FQGNSA. V was cut by 5 bases and J by 8 bases, with 15 bases left in between. This CDR3 region has 14 residues. CDR3 in DNA: TGTGCCAGCAGCCGGTACGGAGTAACCGAAAAACTGTTTTTT. It yields the protein CASSRYGVTEKLFF.

The rearrangement links TRBV7-2 to TRBJ2-5; 10 bases fit TRBD2. This CDR3 spans 16 amino acids. The V gene's germline CDR1 is SGHTA and CDR2 FQGNSA. V shed 4 bases, J shed 2 bases, and the junction held 7 bases outside the gene matches. CDR3 sequence: CASSWTSGEKQETQYF. The CDR3 bases are TGTGCCAGCAGCTGGACTAGCGGAGAGAAGCAAGAGACCCAGTACTTC.

The rearrangement uses TRBV29-1 and TRBJ1-1; D not resolved. The CDR3 runs to 12 residues. Germline values: CDR1 SQVTM, CDR2 ANQGSEA. The ends were cut back, 4 bases at V and 1 base at J, with 7 bases in the middle. CDR3 protein: CSVAGWNTEAFF. The CDR3 DNA sequence: TGCAGCGTTGCGGGATGGAACACTGAAGCTTTCTTT.